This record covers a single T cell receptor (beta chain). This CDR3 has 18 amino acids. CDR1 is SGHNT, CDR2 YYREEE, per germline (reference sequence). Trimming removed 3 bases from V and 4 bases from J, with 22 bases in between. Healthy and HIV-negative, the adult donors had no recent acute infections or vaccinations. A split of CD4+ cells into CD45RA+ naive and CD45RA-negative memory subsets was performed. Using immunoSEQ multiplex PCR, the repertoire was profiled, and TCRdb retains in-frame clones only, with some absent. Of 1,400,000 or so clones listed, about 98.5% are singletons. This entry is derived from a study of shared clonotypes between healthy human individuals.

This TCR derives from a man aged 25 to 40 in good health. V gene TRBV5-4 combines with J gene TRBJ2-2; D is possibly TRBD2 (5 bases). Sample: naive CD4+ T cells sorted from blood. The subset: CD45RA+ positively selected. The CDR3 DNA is TGTGCCAGCAGCTCCCCGTCGGGGTTGCCCTTGGGCACCGGGGAGCTGTTTTTT. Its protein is CASSSPSGLPLGTGELFF.